The 5 T cell receptor beta chains in this list originate from one sample, sequenced in a study of blood T cell repertoires in COVID-19. Here immunoSEQ multiplex PCR was the method, and the copy in TCRdb shows in-frame clones only, minus some. This table holds approximately 400,000 clones, roughly 91% found once. Sample: PBMCs or T cells enriched from blood (not recorded which). The receptor set was obtained from a woman under 30 who had recovered from COVID-19.

This chain uses TRBV10-3 with TRBJ2-3; no definite D call. The CDR3 runs to 14 residues. V was cut by 3 bases and J by 1 base, with 8 bases left in between. CDR1 ENHRY and CDR2 SYGVKD come from the germline V gene. The chain's CDR3 is CAISDYLGTDTQYF. In DNA, the CDR3 is TGTGCCATCAGTGATTACCTAGGCACAGATACGCAGTATTTT.

This sequence joins TRBV5-4 and TRBJ1-1; D call uncertain. This CDR3 comprises 16 residues. Trimming took off 5 bases at V and 1 base at J, with 18 bases between the two ends. Looked up from germline, CDR1 is SGHNT and CDR2 is YYREEE (reference sequence). DNA for the CDR3: TGTGCCAGCAGTCCCAGTCGGCGGTCGCCGAACACTGAAGCTTTCTTT. This translates into CASSPSRRSPNTEAFF.

The J gene is TRBJ1-2, the V gene TRBV30; D remains ambiguous. The V gene's germline CDR1 is GTSNPN and CDR2 SVGIG (reference sequence). The CDR3 has 12 amino acids. The germline V and J ends were trimmed by 1 base and 6 bases, with 9 bases remaining between them. The CDR3 reads CAWSGERDGYTF. Written as DNA, the CDR3 is TGTGCCTGGAGTGGGGAGAGGGATGGCTACACCTTC.

V is TRBV5-1 and J is TRBJ2-5; possibly TRBD2 for D (5 bases). Trimming took 0 bases from V and 2 from J, leaving 11 bases between them. Germline V gives CDR1 SGHRS, CDR2 YFSETQ. The CDR3 is 15 amino acids. CDR3 DNA: TGCGCCAGCAGCTTGGGAGGGTTGGGGCAAGAGACCCAGTACTTC. It yields the protein CASSLGGLGQETQYF.

This clone was counted a single time. The chain links TRBV19 to TRBJ1-3, with unresolved D. The V and J ends lost 4 bases and 0 bases respectively, with 7 bases between them. The CDR3 has 14 amino acids. The germline V gene has CDR1 LNHDA and CDR2 SQIVND (reference sequence). As DNA, the CDR3 is TGTGCCAGTAGTAGCGAGAGCTCTGGAAACACCATATATTTT. Its translation is CASSSESSGNTIYF.